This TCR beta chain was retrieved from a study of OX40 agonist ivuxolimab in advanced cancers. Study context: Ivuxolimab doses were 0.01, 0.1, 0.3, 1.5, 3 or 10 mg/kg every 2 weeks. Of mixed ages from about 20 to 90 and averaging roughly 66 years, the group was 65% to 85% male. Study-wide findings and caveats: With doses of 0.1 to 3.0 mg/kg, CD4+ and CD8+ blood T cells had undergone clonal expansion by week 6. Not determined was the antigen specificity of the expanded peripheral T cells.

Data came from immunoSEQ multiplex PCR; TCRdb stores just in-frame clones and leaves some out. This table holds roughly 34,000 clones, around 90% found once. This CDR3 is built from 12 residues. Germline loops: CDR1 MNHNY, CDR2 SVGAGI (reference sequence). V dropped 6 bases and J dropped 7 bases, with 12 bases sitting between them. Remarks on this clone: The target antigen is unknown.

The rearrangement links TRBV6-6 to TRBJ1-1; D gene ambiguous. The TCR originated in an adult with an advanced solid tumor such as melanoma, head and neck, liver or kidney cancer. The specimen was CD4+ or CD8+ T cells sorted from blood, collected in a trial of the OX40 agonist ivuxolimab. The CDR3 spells CASRAVRGEAFF. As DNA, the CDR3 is TGTGCCAGCAGGGCCGTTCGGGGTGAAGCTTTCTTT.